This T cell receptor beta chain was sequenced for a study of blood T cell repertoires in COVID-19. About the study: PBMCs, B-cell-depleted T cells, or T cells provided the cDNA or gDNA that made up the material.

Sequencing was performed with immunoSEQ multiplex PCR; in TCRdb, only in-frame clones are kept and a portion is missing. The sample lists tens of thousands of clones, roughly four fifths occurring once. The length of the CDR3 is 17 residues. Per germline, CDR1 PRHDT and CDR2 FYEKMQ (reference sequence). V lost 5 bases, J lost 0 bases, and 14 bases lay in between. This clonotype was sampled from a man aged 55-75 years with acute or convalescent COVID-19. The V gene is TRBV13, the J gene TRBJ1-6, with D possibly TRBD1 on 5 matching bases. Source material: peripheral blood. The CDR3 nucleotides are TGTGCCAGCAGCCCCAACAGGCTGAGCTCCTATAATTCACCCCTCCACTTT. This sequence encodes CASSPNRLSSYNSPLHF.